What follows are 27 T cell receptor beta chains derived from one specimen sequenced in a study of shared clonotypes between healthy human individuals. TCRdb keeps only in-frame clones here, not all; method: immunoSEQ multiplex PCR. The sample yields roughly 2,500,000 clones, under 95% seen once. The sequenced sample was naive CD4+ T cells from PBMCs. The subset: CD45RA+ positively selected. Every receptor here comes from a young man in good health. Some clones in this sample may be carry-over from other donors' samples.

CDR3 DNA sequence: TGTGCCAGCGGAAGAACAGGGGCCCAAGAGACCCAGTACTTC. It specifies CASGRTGAQETQYF. The gene calls are TRBV28 and TRBJ2-5; 7 bases are a match to TRBD1. Trimming cost V 8 bases and J 1 base; bases outside gene matches: 7. CDR3 length: 14 amino acids. CDR1 and CDR2 from the germline V gene are MDHEN and SYDVKM.

The chain carries TRBV9 and TRBJ2-7, with 8 bases identical to TRBD2. V was clipped by 3 bases and J by 6 bases; unmatched bases: 17. The CDR3 length is 17 residues. Germline V gene lookup returns CDR1 SGDLS and CDR2 YYNGEE. DNA of the CDR3: TGTGCCAGCAGCGCCGCGGAGGGAGCGGGAGTTCAGGGCGAGCAGTACTTC. Translated, it gives CASSAAEGAGVQGEQYF.

Of note for this clone: Other DNA sequences in this specimen translate into the identical CDR3. V usage is TRBV12-5 and J usage is TRBJ2-3; 13 positions match TRBD2. The J segment lost 4 bases and the V segment lost 4 bases, leaving 5 bases of the junction unmatched. CDR3 length: 16 residues. Germline V lookup: CDR1 LGHNT, CDR2 FRNRAP. CDR3 sequence reads: CASGSGLAGVADTQYF. CDR3 nucleotides: TGTGCTAGTGGTTCCGGACTAGCGGGAGTTGCAGATACGCAGTATTTT.

The chain joins TRBV6-4 to TRBJ2-3; D assignment may be TRBD1 or TRBD2 (5 bases each). Trimming pared 6 bases from V and 8 bases from J, leaving 21 bases between. CDR3 size: 15 residues. Germline V gives CDR1 MRHNA, CDR2 SNTAGT. As DNA, the CDR3 is TGTGCCAGCAGACCCCTGGGTTTGGGACCGAGTACGCAGTATTTT. The encoded protein is CASRPLGLGPSTQYF.

Notes on this clone: Other DNA sequences in the same sample also yield this CDR3. The chain is built from TRBV18 and TRBJ2-2; D is unclear. Germline lookup yields CDR1 KGHSH and CDR2 LQKENI. The germline V and J ends were trimmed by 6 bases and 3 bases, with 11 bases remaining between them. CDR3 length: 14 residues. CDR3 bases: TGTGCCAGCTCCCCCGTCCGGGACACCGGGGAGCTGTTTTTT. Protein: CASSPVRDTGELFF.

In the case of this clone: The junction departs from the called germline gene at one end, perhaps through a read error. V gene TRBV7-9 combines with J gene TRBJ2-7; D uncertain. The germline V gene has CDR1 SEHNR and CDR2 FQNEAQ (reference sequence). The CDR3 has 11 amino acids. The CDR3 spells CASSLESIPSF. CDR3 sequence (DNA): TGTGCCAGCAGCTTAGAAAGTATCCCGAGCTTC. Supplemented by reference TRBV7-9 and TRBJ2-7, the full variable domain reads DTGVSQNPRHKITKRGQNVTFRCDPISEHNRLYWYRQTLGQGPEFLTYFQNEAQLEKSRLLSDRFSAERPKGSFSTLEIQRTEQGDSAMYLCASSLESIPSFGPGTRLTVT.

The CDR3 region is CASSHDYNEQYF. The CDR3 DNA is TGTGCCAGCAGCCATGATTACAACGAGCAGTACTTC. This chain links TRBV14 with TRBJ2-7; no clear D gene. The CDR3 loop spans 12 amino acids. Germline V gene lookup returns CDR1 SGHDN and CDR2 FVKESK. The V end lost 3 bases, the J end lost 5 bases, and 8 bases lay between the germline ends.

The chain carries TRBV7-3 and TRBJ1-1, with a weak D call TRBD1 (5 bases). Germline CDR1 SGHTA, CDR2 FQGTGA. V lost 5 bases, J lost 0 bases, and 16 bases lay in between. The CDR3 totals 16 residues. CDR3 amino acids: CASSLTGAGLNTEAFF. The CDR3 DNA sequence: TGTGCCAGCAGCCTCACCGGAGCAGGGCTGAACACTGAAGCTTTCTTT.

This clone was seen a single time. V and J are TRBV30 and TRBJ1-2; maybe TRBD1 (6 bases). The CDR3 length is 16 residues. CDR1 and CDR2 (germline): GTSNPN, SVGIG (reference sequence). Trimming took off 1 base at V and 4 bases at J, with 19 bases between the two ends. The chain's CDR3 is CAWSARGGFRGYGYTF. The DNA for the CDR3 is TGTGCCTGGAGTGCTAGGGGGGGGTTCCGAGGCTATGGCTACACCTTC.

The chain combines TRBV5-1 with TRBJ2-5; maybe TRBD2 (6 bases). Germline assignment: CDR1 SGHRS and CDR2 YFSETQ. There are 14 residues in the CDR3. V lost 4 bases and J lost 2, with 12 bases in between. The CDR3 is CASSPGGIQETQYF. In nucleotides, the CDR3 is TGCGCCAGCAGCCCAGGAGGGATACAAGAGACCCAGTACTTC. Drawing the rest from reference TRBV5-1 and TRBJ2-5, the complete variable domain is KAGVTQTPRYLIKTRGQQVTLSCSPISGHRSVSWYQQTPGQGLQFLFEYFSETQRNKGNFPGRFSGRQFSNSRSEMNVSTLELGDSALYLCASSPGGIQETQYFGPGTRLLVL.

The chain joins TRBV28 to TRBJ1-5; 7 bases map to TRBD1. CDR3 length equals 16 residues. Looked up from germline, CDR1 is MDHEN and CDR2 is SYDVKM. Losses at the gene ends were 6 bases for V and 7 bases for J; bases not matched to a gene: 15. The CDR3 sequence is CASRLRGDRDRQPQHF. In DNA form, the CDR3 reads TGTGCCAGCAGACTAAGAGGCGACAGGGATCGGCAGCCCCAGCATTTT.

This sequence joins TRBV5-1 and TRBJ2-1; 9 bases fit TRBD1. The junction had 4 bases not matched to a gene; V was cut back by 6 bases and J by 3 bases. CDR1 is SGHRS and CDR2 is YFSETQ in the germline V gene. This CDR3 has 14 residues. This CDR3 is CASTRTGVYNEQFF. The CDR3 bases are TGCGCCAGCACTCGGACAGGGGTCTACAATGAGCAGTTCTTC. Together with reference TRBV5-1 and TRBJ2-1, the CDR3 gives the full variable domain: KAGVTQTPRYLIKTRGQQVTLSCSPISGHRSVSWYQQTPGQGLQFLFEYFSETQRNKGNFPGRFSGRQFSNSRSEMNVSTLELGDSALYLCASTRTGVYNEQFFGPGTRLTVL.

The V and J genes are TRBV19 and TRBJ2-4; TRBD1 is a possible D gene (6 bases). From germline, CDR1 is LNHDA and CDR2 SQIVND (reference sequence). Trimming left V 6 bases short and J 0 bases short, with 24 bases between. This CDR3 is built from 19 residues. CDR3 DNA sequence: TGTGCCAGTAGCAGGACCGAACAGGGCCGTCTTCTAGCCAAAAACATTCAGTACTTC. It codes for CASSRTEQGRLLAKNIQYF.

To note about this clone: The same CDR3 is also encoded by other DNA sequences in this sample. V is TRBV5-1 and J is TRBJ2-7; TRBD1 agrees at 10 bases. Per the germline V gene, CDR1 is SGHRS and CDR2 is YFSETQ. Trimming removed 3 bases from V and 1 base from J; junction bases left unmatched: 4. The CDR3 sequence is 15 residues long. The chain's CDR3 is CASSSRDRGSYEQYF. The CDR3 coding sequence is TGCGCCAGCAGCTCCCGGGACAGGGGTTCCTACGAGCAGTACTTC.

The CDR3 is CASSPGTGGESPLHF. The CDR3 nucleotides read TGTGCCAGCTCACCAGGGACAGGGGGCGAATCACCCCTCCACTTT. The chain uses TRBV18 and TRBJ1-6, with 12 bases lining up with TRBD1. With V trimmed by 2 bases and J by 10 bases, 3 bases remained unmatched. CDR1 and CDR2 from the germline V gene are KGHSH and LQKENI. CDR3 length: 15 amino acids. The full variable domain, rest sourced from reference TRBV18 and TRBJ1-6, is NAGVMQNPRHLVRRRGQEARLRCSPMKGHSHVYWYRQLPEEGLKFMVYLQKENIIDESGMPKERFSAEFPKEGPSILRIQQVVRGDSAAYFCASSPGTGGESPLHFGNGTRLTVT.

The chain employs TRBV7-8 and TRBJ2-5, with D possibly being TRBD1 (6 bases). The CDR3 totals 15 residues. Germline V gene lookup returns CDR1 SGHVS and CDR2 FQNEAQ. V was cut by 5 bases and J by 3 bases, with 16 bases left in between. In nucleotides, the CDR3 is TGTGCCAGCAGCCCAAACTCCGGGACAAAAGAGACCCAGTACTTC. As protein: CASSPNSGTKETQYF.

J is TRBJ2-1 and V is TRBV29-1; D is tentatively TRBD1 or TRBD2 (6 bases each). Germline CDR1 and CDR2: SQVTM and ANQGSEA. Trimming stripped 6 bases from V and 5 bases from J, with 20 bases between. The CDR3 has 15 residues. The CDR3 nucleotides are TGCAGCGTGAAAGGAGGGGGAGGATACCACAATGAGCAGTTCTTC. Its translation is CSVKGGGGYHNEQFF.

V usage is TRBV7-9 and J usage is TRBJ1-6; D gene ambiguous. Germline-derived CDR1 and CDR2 are SEHNR and FQNEAQ (reference sequence). V lost 4 bases and J lost 7, with 5 bases in between. The CDR3 runs to 12 residues. CDR3 nucleotides: TGTGCCAGCAGCTCGGAGAATTCACCCCTCCACTTT. It encodes CASSSENSPLHF.

The rearrangement links TRBV29-1 to TRBJ2-5; D not resolved. The CDR3 loop spans 12 amino acids. Trimming took 5 bases from V and 1 from J, leaving 8 bases between them. Germline CDR1 reads SQVTM; CDR2 reads ANQGSEA. Written as DNA, the CDR3 is TGCAGCGTTTCTCAGGTCCAAGAGACCCAGTACTTC. This translates into CSVSQVQETQYF.

The rearrangement joins TRBV27 to TRBJ1-5; D uncertain. Germline assignment: CDR1 MNHEY and CDR2 SMNVEV (reference sequence). The CDR3 has 17 residues. The V and J ends lost 3 bases and 3 bases respectively, with 18 bases between them. The CDR3 DNA sequence: TGTGCCAGCAGTTTCCTTGACCCCCTAGCTAACAATCAGCCCCAGCATTTT. It is translated as CASSFLDPLANNQPQHF.

This clone has only one observation. The CDR3 DNA reads TGCGCCAGCAGCTCTGGACTAGCGGATGACTACGAGCAGTACTTC. It specifies CASSSGLADDYEQYF. V is TRBV5-1 and J is TRBJ2-7; 10 bases agree with TRBD2. Germline loops: CDR1 SGHRS, CDR2 YFSETQ. The CDR3 loop spans 15 amino acids. With 3 bases clipped from V and 3 bases from J, the junction kept 6 bases outside the gene matches.

A remark on this clone: Additional DNA sequences in this sample encode the identical CDR3. The V gene is TRBV30, the J gene TRBJ2-5, with TRBD2 identical over 7 bases. The CDR3 has 13 amino acids. The V and J ends lost 2 bases and 2 bases, in that order; junction bases with no gene match: 2. The germline gives CDR1 GTSNPN, CDR2 SVGIG (reference sequence). In nucleotides, the CDR3 is TGTGCCTGGAGTTGGGGGGGACAAGAGACCCAGTACTTC. Its protein product is CAWSWGGQETQYF. Combining the CDR3 with reference TRBV30 and TRBJ2-5 gives the whole variable domain SQTIHQWPATLVQPVGSPLSLECTVEGTSNPNLYWYRQAAGRGLQLLFYSVGIGQISSEVPQNLSASRPQDRQFILSSKKLLLSDSGFYLCAWSWGGQETQYFGPGTRLLVL.

This sequence joins TRBV7-3 and TRBJ1-1; no reliable D call. V was cut by 4 bases and J by 4 bases, with 10 bases left in between. The CDR3 consists of 13 residues. The germline V gene has CDR1 SGHTA and CDR2 FQGTGA. CDR3 residues: CASSSLGSTEAFF. In DNA form, the CDR3 reads TGTGCCAGCAGCTCCCTAGGGAGCACTGAAGCTTTCTTT.

The rearrangement joins TRBV6-1 to TRBJ2-5, with D unclear. V was cut by 3 bases and J by 5 bases, with 13 bases left in between. The CDR3 consists of 14 residues. Germline CDR1 MNHNS, CDR2 SASEGT. For the CDR3, the DNA is TGTGCCAGCAGTGACCAACCCCTAGGCGAGACCCAGTACTTC. This codes for CASSDQPLGETQYF.

DNA for the CDR3: TGTGCCACCAGCAGAGATTTAACGGGAGGGTACGAGCAGTACTTC. Its protein is CATSRDLTGGYEQYF. This chain connects TRBV15 to TRBJ2-7; TRBD2 matches at 8 bases. CDR1 LNHNV and CDR2 YYDKDF come from the germline V gene (reference sequence). V trimming: 0 bases; J trimming: 4 bases; junction bases outside the gene matches: 5. The CDR3 runs to 15 residues.

The chain links TRBV15 to TRBJ2-7; 10 bases match TRBD2. Germline loops: CDR1 LNHNV, CDR2 YYDKDF (reference sequence). The V gene end was trimmed by 5 bases and the J gene end by 2 bases; junction bases not matched to a gene: 6. The CDR3 totals 15 residues. CDR3 DNA sequence: TGTGCCACCAGCCTAGATAGCGGGGGGACCTACGAGCAGTACTTC. Protein product: CATSLDSGGTYEQYF. The whole variable domain, filled in from reference TRBV15 and TRBJ2-7, reads DAMVIQNPRYQVTQFGKPVTLSCSQTLNHNVMYWYQQKSSQAPKLLFHYYDKDFNNEADTPDNFQSRRPNTSFCFLDIRSPGLGDTAMYLCATSLDSGGTYEQYFGPGTRLTVT.

V gene TRBV10-3 combines with J gene TRBJ1-1; no reliable D call. V was cut by 0 bases and J by 11 bases, with 13 bases left in between. Germline V gene lookup returns CDR1 ENHRY and CDR2 SYGVKD. CDR3 length: 13 amino acids. The CDR3 here is CAISESSQVRAFF. CDR3 bases: TGTGCCATCAGTGAGTCGTCTCAGGTCAGGGCTTTCTTT.